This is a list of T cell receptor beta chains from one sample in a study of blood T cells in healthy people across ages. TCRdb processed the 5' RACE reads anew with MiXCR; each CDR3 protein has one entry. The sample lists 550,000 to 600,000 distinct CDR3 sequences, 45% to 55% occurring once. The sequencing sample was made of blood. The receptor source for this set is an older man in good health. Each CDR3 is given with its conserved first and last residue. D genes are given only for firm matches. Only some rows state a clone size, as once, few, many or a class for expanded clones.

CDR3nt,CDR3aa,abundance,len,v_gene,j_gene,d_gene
TGTGCCAGCAGCAGGAGGGACAGCATGAACACTGAAGCTTTCTTT,CASSRRDSMNTEAFF,NA,15,TRBV7-9,TRBJ1-1,TRBD1
TGCGCCAGCAGCCCAGGTCGAGTACAGGGGTTAGGGAATGAGCAGTTCTTC,CASSPGRVQGLGNEQFF,NA,17,TRBV4-1,TRBJ2-1,TRBD1
TGTGCCAGCAGCCAAGCACAACAGGGCGGCTACAATGAGCAGTTCTTC,CASSQAQQGGYNEQFF,NA,16,TRBV3-1,TRBJ2-1,NA
TGCAGTGTCAGAGGAGGAGGAGAGACCCAGTACTTC,CSVRGGGETQYF,few,12,TRBV20-1,TRBJ2-5,NA
TGTGCCAGCAGCTTGCAGGGCTTGAGGAACTACGAGCAGTACTTC,CASSLQGLRNYEQYF,NA,15,TRBV7-2,TRBJ2-7,NA
TGTGCCAGCAGTGAAAGTCCCCTCTCCTACGAGCAGTACTTC,CASSESPLSYEQYF,NA,14,TRBV25-1,TRBJ2-7,NA
TGCAGCATAAGGCCGGGAGCTAATGAAAAACTGTTTTTT,CSIRPGANEKLFF,once,13,TRBV29-1,TRBJ1-4,NA
TGCGGCGTTTCCGGGACAGAGACCCAGTACTTC,CGVSGTETQYF,NA,11,TRBV29-1,TRBJ2-5,NA
TGTGCCAGCAGCCTCACCGGGACAGGACGGCTAGAGCAGTTCTTC,CASSLTGTGRLEQFF,NA,15,TRBV14,TRBJ2-1,TRBD1
TGTGCCAGCAGTCCGGGGCCTTGGGAGCAGTACTTC,CASSPGPWEQYF,NA,12,TRBV12-3/TRBV12-4,TRBJ2-7,NA
TGTGCCAGCAGCCACAGGGACAGGAGCTACGAGCAGTACTTC,CASSHRDRSYEQYF,NA,14,TRBV3-1,TRBJ2-7,TRBD1
TGCAGTGCCAGACCTCCCAGCGGGGACGAGCAGTTCTTC,CSARPPSGDEQFF,few,13,TRBV20-1,TRBJ2-1,TRBD2
TGTGCCAGCAGACGCGCGGACAGGGGGGATGGCTACACCTTC,CASRRADRGDGYTF,NA,14,TRBV6-2/TRBV6-3,TRBJ1-2,TRBD1
TGCAGTGCTAGTGTCTCGGGTCGCACAGATACGCAGTATTTT,CSASVSGRTDTQYF,NA,14,TRBV20-1,TRBJ2-3,NA
TGTACCAGCAGCGTAGGGGCACTGACTCTGGGGGCCAACGTCCTGACTTTC,CTSSVGALTLGANVLTF,NA,17,TRBV9,TRBJ2-6,NA
TGTGCCATCAGTGGGGGTAGCGGGAGGGCCGCTAGTGAGCAGTTCTTC,CAISGGSGRAASEQFF,NA,16,TRBV10-3,TRBJ2-1,TRBD2
TGTGCCATCAGTTTCGACAGCGGGTCCACTGAAGCTTTCTTT,CAISFDSGSTEAFF,NA,14,TRBV10-3,TRBJ1-1,NA
TGCAGTGCTATGGCCCTCCCTAGCGGGGGGGTTAATGAGCAGTACTTC,CSAMALPSGGVNEQYF,NA,16,TRBV20-1,TRBJ2-7,TRBD2
TGTGCCAGCAGCTTAGGGGACCCAACTAATGAAAAACTGTTTTTT,CASSLGDPTNEKLFF,many,15,TRBV7-9,TRBJ1-4,NA